The 13 T cell receptor beta chains given below trace back to one sample, sequenced in a study of cytomegalovirus exposure and HLA in healthy donors. The PCR contained 60 Vbeta and 13 Jbeta primers. TCRdb keeps only in-frame clones here, not all; method: immunoSEQ multiplex PCR. The table records some 190,000 clones, about three quarters of them present only once. Specimen: PBMCs. The receptors shown here come from a man younger than 30 in good health and CMV-seronegative.

The V gene is TRBV29-1, the J gene TRBJ2-1; 7 bases map to TRBD1. The CDR3 has 12 residues. V shed 7 bases and J 10 bases; nucleotides not matched to a gene: 10. Germline V gene data show CDR1 as SQVTM and CDR2 as ANQGSEA. The chain's CDR3 is CSGHRGLGEQFF. The CDR3 DNA is TGCAGCGGTCACAGGGGATTGGGGGAGCAGTTCTTC.

The V call is TRBV2, the J call TRBJ2-5; D is possibly TRBD2 (5 bases). Germline V gene lookup returns CDR1 SNHLY and CDR2 FYNNEI. The CDR3 covers 14 residues. Trimming removed 7 bases at V and 5 bases at J, with 17 bases between. The CDR3 DNA follows: TGTGCCAGCATTAAGGAGGCTAGCTATGAGACCCAGTACTTC. It specifies CASIKEASYETQYF.

This clone has more than one count but fewer than ten. The rearrangement links TRBV28 to TRBJ1-2; 9 nucleotides line up with TRBD1. The CDR3 runs to 12 residues. With V trimmed by 4 bases and J by 7 bases, 1 base remained unmatched. Germline assignment: CDR1 MDHEN and CDR2 SYDVKM. CDR3 amino acids: CASSYRGLGYTF. CDR3 nucleotide sequence: TGTGCCAGCAGTTACAGGGGGCTTGGCTACACCTTC.

The chain links TRBV30 to TRBJ1-1; TRBD1 is a possible D gene (5 bases). Germline V gives CDR1 GTSNPN, CDR2 SVGIG (reference sequence). The CDR3 totals 13 residues. Deletions cut 2 bases from V and 2 bases from J, with 9 bases between. For the CDR3, the DNA is TGTGCCTGGAGTCACAGGAAAAACACTGAAGCTTTCTTT. Translated, it gives CAWSHRKNTEAFF.

The rearrangement uses TRBV7-9 and TRBJ1-6; D remains ambiguous. The V gene lost 5 bases and the J gene lost 12 bases, with 11 bases spanning the gap. This CDR3 region has 12 residues. Germline loops: CDR1 SEHNR, CDR2 FQNEAQ (reference sequence). The CDR3, as DNA: TGTGCCAGCAGCCAGGAAGACCGACCCCTCCACTTT. As protein: CASSQEDRPLHF.

V usage is TRBV19 and J usage is TRBJ2-5; D perhaps matches TRBD2 (6 bases). Germline V gives CDR1 LNHDA, CDR2 SQIVND (reference sequence). The CDR3 runs 19 residues. V was pared by 3 bases and J by 1 base, with 24 bases between. This chain's CDR3 is CASSIGWGAGAPIQETQYF. In DNA, the CDR3 is TGTGCCAGTAGTATCGGATGGGGAGCGGGTGCCCCGATCCAAGAGACCCAGTACTTC.

This chain connects TRBV7-9 to TRBJ1-2; 8 bases are a match to TRBD1. Germline CDR1 SEHNR, CDR2 FQNEAQ (reference sequence). The CDR3 consists of 12 residues. J gave up 4 bases and V 5 bases, and 0 bases lay outside the gene matches. The CDR3 spells CASSDRGYGYTF. The CDR3 region has the DNA TGTGCCAGCAGCGACAGGGGCTATGGCTACACCTTC.

The rearrangement links TRBV6-6 to TRBJ2-2; the D gene is possibly TRBD1 (6 bases). The germline V and J ends were trimmed by 5 bases and 6 bases, with 10 bases remaining between them. CDR1 is MNHNY, CDR2 SVGAGI, per germline (reference sequence). There are 13 residues in the CDR3. The CDR3 spells CASSKTGPGELFF. CDR3 in DNA: TGTGCCAGCAGTAAAACAGGGCCCGGGGAGCTGTTTTTT.

The chain recombines TRBV6-5 with TRBJ1-5; D perhaps matches TRBD1 (6 bases). Germline V gives CDR1 MNHEY, CDR2 SVGAGI. The CDR3 totals 14 residues. V was pared by 8 bases and J by 7 bases, with 18 bases between. CDR3 amino acids: CASGVGGRVQPQHF. CDR3 in DNA: TGTGCCAGCGGGGTCGGGGGGCGCGTCCAGCCCCAGCATTTT.

V is TRBV4-2 and J is TRBJ2-1; 11 nucleotides agree with TRBD2. J lost 2 bases, V lost 0 bases, and 0 bases had no gene match. This CDR3 region has 16 residues. Germline V gives CDR1 LGHNA, CDR2 YNFKEQ. As DNA, the CDR3 is TGTGCCAGCAGCCAAGAACTAGCGGGAGCCTACAATGAGCAGTTCTTC. Translation: CASSQELAGAYNEQFF.

The chain combines TRBV5-5 with TRBJ2-7; 10 nucleotides align to TRBD1. Trimming cost V 4 bases and J 3 bases; bases outside gene matches: 7. The CDR3 spans 15 residues. Germline V CDR1 and CDR2: SGHKS, YYEKEE (reference sequence). CDR3: CASSDGTGVLYEQYF. Here the CDR3 DNA reads TGTGCCAGCAGCGATGGGACAGGGGTCCTCTACGAGCAGTACTTC.

The rearrangement uses TRBV5-1 and TRBJ1-2, with 8 bases matching TRBD1. There are 14 residues in the CDR3. The germline V gene encodes CDR1 SGHRS and CDR2 YFSETQ. With V trimmed by 2 bases and J by 5 bases, 5 bases remained unmatched. The CDR3 is CASSFLQGEYGYTF. As DNA, the CDR3 is TGCGCCAGCAGCTTCTTACAGGGGGAATATGGCTACACCTTC.

The chain uses TRBV5-1 and TRBJ2-3; tentative D call: TRBD2 (6 bases). This CDR3 is built from 14 residues. Germline V gives CDR1 SGHRS, CDR2 YFSETQ. V dropped 7 bases and J dropped 0 bases, with 12 bases sitting between them. The CDR3 DNA follows: TGCGCCAGCTCTGCGGGGCCTAGCACAGATACGCAGTATTTT. Its protein product is CASSAGPSTDTQYF.